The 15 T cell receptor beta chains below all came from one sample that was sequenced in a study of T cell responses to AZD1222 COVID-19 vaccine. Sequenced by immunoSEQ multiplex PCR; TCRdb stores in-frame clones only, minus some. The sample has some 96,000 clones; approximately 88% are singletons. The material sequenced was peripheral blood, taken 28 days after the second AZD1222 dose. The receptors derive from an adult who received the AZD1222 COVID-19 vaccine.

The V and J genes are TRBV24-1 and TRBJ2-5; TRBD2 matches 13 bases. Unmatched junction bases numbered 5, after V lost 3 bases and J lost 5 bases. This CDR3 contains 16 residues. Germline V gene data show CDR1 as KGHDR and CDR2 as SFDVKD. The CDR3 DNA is TGTGCCACCAGTGATCCGGGGACTAGCGGGATTGAGACCCAGTACTTC. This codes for CATSDPGTSGIETQYF.

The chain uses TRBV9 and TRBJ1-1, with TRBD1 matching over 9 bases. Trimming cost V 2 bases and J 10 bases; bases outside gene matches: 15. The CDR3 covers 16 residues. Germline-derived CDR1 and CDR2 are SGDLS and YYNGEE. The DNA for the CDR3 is TGTGCCAGCAGCGTCAACTCTTTACAGGGGGCAGGGGGAGCTTTCTTT. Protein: CASSVNSLQGAGGAFF.

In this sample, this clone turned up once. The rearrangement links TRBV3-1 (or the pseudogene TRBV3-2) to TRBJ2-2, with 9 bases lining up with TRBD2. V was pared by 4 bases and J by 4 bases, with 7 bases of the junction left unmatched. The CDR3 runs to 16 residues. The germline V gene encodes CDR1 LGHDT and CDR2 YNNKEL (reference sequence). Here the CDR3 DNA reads TGTGCCAGCAGCCGCCTAGCGGGGACACCCACCGGGGAGCTGTTTTTT. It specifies CASSRLAGTPTGELFF.

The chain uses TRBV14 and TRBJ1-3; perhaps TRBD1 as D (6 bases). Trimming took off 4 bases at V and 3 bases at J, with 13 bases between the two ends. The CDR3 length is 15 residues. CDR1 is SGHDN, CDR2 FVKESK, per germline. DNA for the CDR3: TGTGCCAGCAGCCTTTCAGGGGTCCGTGGAAACACCATATATTTT. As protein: CASSLSGVRGNTIYF.

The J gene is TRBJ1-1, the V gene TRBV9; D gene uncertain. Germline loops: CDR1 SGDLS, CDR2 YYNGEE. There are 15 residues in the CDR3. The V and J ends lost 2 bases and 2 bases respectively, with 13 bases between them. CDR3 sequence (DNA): TGTGCCAGCAGCGTCGAGCCACAGACAAACACTGAAGCTTTCTTT. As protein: CASSVEPQTNTEAFF.

CDR3 residues: CASSLSVRTYGYTF. The DNA for the CDR3 is TGTGCCAGCAGTTTATCGGTCAGGACCTATGGCTACACCTTC. The chain has TRBV28 and TRBJ1-2; no clear D. This CDR3 contains 14 residues. Trimming pared 1 base from V and 4 bases from J, leaving 10 bases between. Germline CDR1 is MDHEN and CDR2 is SYDVKM.

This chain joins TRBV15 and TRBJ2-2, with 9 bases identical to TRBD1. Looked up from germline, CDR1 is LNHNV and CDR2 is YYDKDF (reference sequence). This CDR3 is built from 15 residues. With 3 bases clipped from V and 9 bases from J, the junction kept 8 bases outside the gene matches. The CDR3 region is CATSSLWTGVRELFF. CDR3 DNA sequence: TGTGCCACCAGCAGCCTCTGGACAGGGGTCCGGGAGCTGTTTTTT.

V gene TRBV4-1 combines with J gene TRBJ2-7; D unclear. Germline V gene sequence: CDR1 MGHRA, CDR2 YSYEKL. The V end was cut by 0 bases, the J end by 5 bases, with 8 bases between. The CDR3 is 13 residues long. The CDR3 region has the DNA TGCGCCAGCAGCCAAGACAGGTTCGACGAGCAGTACTTC. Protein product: CASSQDRFDEQYF.

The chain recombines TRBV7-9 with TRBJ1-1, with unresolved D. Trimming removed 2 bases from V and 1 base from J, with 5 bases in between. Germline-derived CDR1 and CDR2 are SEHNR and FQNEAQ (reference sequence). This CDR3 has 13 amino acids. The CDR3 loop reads CASSLTENTEAFF. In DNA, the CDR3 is TGTGCCAGCAGCTTAACGGAGAACACTGAAGCTTTCTTT.

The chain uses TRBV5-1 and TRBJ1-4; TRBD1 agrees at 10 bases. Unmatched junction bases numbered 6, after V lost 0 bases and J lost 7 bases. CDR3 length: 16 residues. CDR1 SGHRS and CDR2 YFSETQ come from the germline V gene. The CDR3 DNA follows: TGCGCCAGCAGCTTGGGACAGGGGGCTTATGGTGAAAAACTGTTTTTT. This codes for CASSLGQGAYGEKLFF.

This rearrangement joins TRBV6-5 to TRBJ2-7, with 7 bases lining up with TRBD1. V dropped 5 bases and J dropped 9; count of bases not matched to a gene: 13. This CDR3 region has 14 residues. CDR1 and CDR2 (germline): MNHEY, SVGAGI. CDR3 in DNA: TGTGCCAGCAGTAAGACAGGGCCCCAGGTGGGGCAGTACTTC. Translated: CASSKTGPQVGQYF.

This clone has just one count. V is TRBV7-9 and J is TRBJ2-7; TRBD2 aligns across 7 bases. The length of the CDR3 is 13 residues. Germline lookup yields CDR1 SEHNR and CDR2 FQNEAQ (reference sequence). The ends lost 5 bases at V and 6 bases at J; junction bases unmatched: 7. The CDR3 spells CASSIRRGTEQYF. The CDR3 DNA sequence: TGTGCCAGCAGCATCCGGCGGGGGACCGAGCAGTACTTC. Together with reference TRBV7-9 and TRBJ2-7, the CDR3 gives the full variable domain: DTGVSQNPRHKITKRGQNVTFRCDPISEHNRLYWYRQTLGQGPEFLTYFQNEAQLEKSRLLSDRFSAERPKGSFSTLEIQRTEQGDSAMYLCASSIRRGTEQYFGPGTRLTVT.

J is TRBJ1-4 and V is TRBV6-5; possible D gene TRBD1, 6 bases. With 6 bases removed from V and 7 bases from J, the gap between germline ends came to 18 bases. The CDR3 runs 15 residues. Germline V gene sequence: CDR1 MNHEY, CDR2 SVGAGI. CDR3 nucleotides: TGTGCCAGCAGCCCCACGACGCAGGGGCGTGAAAAACTGTTTTTT. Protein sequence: CASSPTTQGREKLFF.

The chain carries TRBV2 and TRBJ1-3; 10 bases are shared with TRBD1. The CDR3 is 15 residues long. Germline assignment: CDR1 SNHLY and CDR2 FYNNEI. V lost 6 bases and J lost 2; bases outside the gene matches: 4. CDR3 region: CASRQGQGAGNTIYF. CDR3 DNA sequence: TGTGCCAGCAGACAAGGACAGGGGGCTGGAAACACCATATATTTT.

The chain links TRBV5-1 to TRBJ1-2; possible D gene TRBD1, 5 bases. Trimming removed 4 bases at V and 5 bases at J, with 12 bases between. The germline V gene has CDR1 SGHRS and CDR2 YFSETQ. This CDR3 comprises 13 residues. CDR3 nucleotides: TGCGCCAGCAGCGGGGGGTCAGATTATGGCTACACCTTC. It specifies CASSGGSDYGYTF.